The clone carrying this T cell receptor beta chain showed up just a few times. Its antigen is as yet unknown. This sample is drawn from a study of T-cell memory formation after mild COVID-19. TCR alpha and TCR beta cDNA libraries with sample barcodes and UMIs came from 5'RACE using constant-segment primers. TCRdb used MiXCR to reprocess the 5' RACE reads, holding one entry per CDR3 protein. The profile shows hundreds of thousands of distinct CDR3 sequences, 20% of them singletons. Germline V gene data show CDR1 as SEHNR and CDR2 as FQNEAQ (reference sequence). This CDR3 spans 10 amino acids. V shed 4 bases and J shed 10 bases, with 7 bases lying between them. Study findings and constraints: Clones that contracted from day 15 to 85 were balanced CD4/CD8, while later expanders leaned CD4+.

The chain uses TRBV7-9 and TRBJ1-2; a weak D match, TRBD1 (5 bases). The source is an adult woman who had mild COVID-19 (a few samples of this study predate the infection). Cell type and time point are not known. The sample was PBMCs or a T cell subset sorted from them (not recorded which). In nucleotides, the CDR3 is TGTGCCAGCAGCTACAGGAACTACACCTTC. Translating it yields CASSYRNYTF.